A single sample is the source of the 26 T cell receptor beta chains below, sequenced in a study of spatial heterogeneity in lung cancer. Findings and caveats of the study: Tumoral mutation counts were tracked by counts of expanded intratumoral alpha and beta TCRs.

No cognate antigen is known for these TCRs. Time point reported: sample taken at primary tumor resection. TCRdb ran MiXCR on the 5' RACE reads and lists one entry per CDR3 protein. The repertoire consists of 6,500 to 8,500 distinct CDR3 sequences, with 2.5% to 4% occurring once and the leading ten covering about 20%. The sequences come from lung tumor tissue, collected at surgery. The receptors were sampled from a male donor with early-stage non-small cell lung cancer.

Ten or more counts support this clonotype. CDR3 nucleotides: TGTGCCAGCAGTTTAGGAGGGACTAGCGGGGGCTACACAGATACGCAGTATTTT. Amino acids: CASSLGGTSGGYTDTQYF. V gene TRBV12-3 or TRBV12-4 combines with J gene TRBJ2-3; 14 nucleotides line up with TRBD2. There are 18 residues in the CDR3. J was trimmed by 2 bases and V by 1 base; bases with no gene match: 5.

As to this clonotype: A single base separates this from a much larger clone, so it may be a read error. This chain joins TRBV29-1 and TRBJ1-2; 10 bases map to TRBD1. Germline values: CDR1 SQVTM, CDR2 ANQGSEA. The CDR3 has 14 residues. CDR3 region: CSVGLIGQGDGDTF. The CDR3 bases are TGCAGCGTTGGGTTAATTGGACAGGGGGATGGCGACACCTTC.

Remarks on this clonotype: At one end the junction does not follow the germline gene, possibly because of a read error. The J gene is TRBJ1-2, the V gene TRBV12-3 or TRBV12-4; D might be TRBD1 (6 bases). There are 13 residues in the CDR3. CDR3 region: CASSYRANYGDTF. CDR3 nucleotide sequence: TGTGCCAGCAGTTACAGGGCTAACTATGGCGACACCTTC.

This clonotype is termed medium-sized. CDR3 coding DNA: TGTGCCAGCAGCTCTCTAGCGGGGGGAAGAGAGACCCAGTACTTC. It encodes CASSSLAGGRETQYF. The chain uses TRBV7-9 and TRBJ2-5; 11 bases are shared with TRBD2. The ends lost 4 bases at V and 4 bases at J; junction bases unmatched: 5. Germline V gene lookup returns CDR1 SEHNR and CDR2 FQNEAQ (reference sequence). This CDR3 comprises 15 residues.

Ten or more counts support this clonotype. V and J are TRBV24-1 and TRBJ2-5; D uncertain. With 4 bases removed from V and 0 bases from J, the gap between germline ends came to 14 bases. CDR1 and CDR2 (germline): KGHDR, SFDVKD. This CDR3 spans 16 amino acids. Written as DNA, the CDR3 is TGTGCCACCAGTGACCGCATGACGAGGTACCAAGAGACCCAGTACTTC. Translated, it gives CATSDRMTRYQETQYF.

This clonotype is medium-sized within its sample. The rearrangement uses TRBV2 and TRBJ2-2; D possibly corresponds to TRBD2 (5 bases). With 10 bases removed from V and 3 bases from J, the gap between germline ends came to 9 bases. Germline lookup yields CDR1 SNHLY and CDR2 FYNNEI. The CDR3 spans 12 residues. CDR3: CATSEDTGELFF. CDR3 nucleotide sequence: TGTGCCACCTCGGAGGACACCGGGGAGCTGTTTTTT.

This clonotype was observed a handful of times. V gene TRBV24-1 combines with J gene TRBJ2-2; tentative D call: TRBD2 (5 bases). The CDR3 has 16 amino acids. The germline gives CDR1 KGHDR, CDR2 SFDVKD. The V gene lost 4 bases and the J gene lost 1 base, with 12 bases spanning the gap. The CDR3 region has the DNA TGTGCCACCAGTGACTTTAGCGCGAAGAACACCGGGGAGCTGTTTTTT. It yields the protein CATSDFSAKNTGELFF.

With regard to this clonotype: Being one base from a much bigger clone, this may be a read error. The V gene is TRBV21-1, the J gene TRBJ1-1. TRBV21-1 is termed a pseudogene. The CDR3 contains 15 residues. The CDR3 region has the DNA TGTGCCAGCAGCAAAGGGAGGGTTTGGGGCACTGAAGCTTTCTTT. Protein sequence: CASSKGRVWGTEAFF.

This clonotype was counted at least ten times. The CDR3 DNA is TGTGCCTGGGAAACAGGGGGCGAGACCCAGTACTTC. Its translation is CAWETGGETQYF. The V and J genes are TRBV30 and TRBJ2-5; the match to TRBD1 covers 9 bases. Germline trimming cut 5 bases from V and 5 bases from J; bases unmatched to any gene: 3. The CDR3 length is 12 residues. Germline V gene sequence: CDR1 GTSNPN, CDR2 SVGIG (reference sequence).

In regard to this clonotype: This could be a read error, since a much larger clone is one nucleotide away. J is TRBJ2-1 and V is TRBV20-1, with D hard to call. The CDR3 length is 14 residues. The V end was cut by 2 bases, the J end by 7 bases, with 15 bases between. Germline lookup yields CDR1 DFQATT and CDR2 SNEGSKA (reference sequence). The chain's CDR3 is CSARTPVARNEQFF. For the CDR3, the DNA is TGCAGTGCTAGAACCCCAGTGGCGAGGAATGAGCAGTTCTTC.

The chain couples TRBV11-3 to TRBJ2-2; D is unclear. This CDR3 spans 13 amino acids. CDR1 SGHNT and CDR2 YENEEA come from the germline V gene. Trimming took off 3 bases at V and 4 bases at J, with 6 bases between the two ends. CDR3 region: CASSLLGTGELFF. For the CDR3, the DNA is TGTGCCAGCAGCTTGCTAGGCACCGGGGAGCTGTTTTTT.

This clonotype has a count of ten or more. This chain uses TRBV7-8 with TRBJ2-7, with 7 positions matching TRBD2. This CDR3 is built from 15 residues. Trimming took 0 bases from V and 2 from J; bases not matched to a gene: 4. Germline CDR1 reads SGHVS; CDR2 reads FQNEAQ. The chain's CDR3 is CASSLAGLPTYEQYF. The CDR3 DNA is TGTGCCAGCAGCTTAGCGGGACTACCTACCTACGAGCAGTACTTC.

This clonotype was counted ten times or more. The chain employs TRBV7-9 and TRBJ1-1, with 8 bases lining up with TRBD1. CDR1 is SEHNR and CDR2 is FQNEAQ in the germline V gene (reference sequence). With 5 bases clipped from V and 3 bases from J, the junction kept 8 bases outside the gene matches. The CDR3 runs 15 residues. The CDR3 bases are TGTGCCAGCAGCCCCGGGACAGGATCAGACACTGAAGCTTTCTTT. It is translated as CASSPGTGSDTEAFF.

Remarks on this clonotype: A much larger clone is a single base away; this may be a read error. The chain combines TRBV5-1 with TRBJ1-1; D gene ambiguous. Germline loops: CDR1 SGHRS, CDR2 YFSETQ. This CDR3 contains 12 residues. V was trimmed by 3 bases and J by 6 bases, leaving 9 bases between them. This chain's CDR3 is CASSWAGAEAFF. The CDR3 DNA reads TGCGCCAGCAGCTGGGCCGGCGCTGAAGCTTTCTTT.

This clonotype was recorded at least ten times. This chain uses TRBV5-1 with TRBJ2-5; tentatively, D is TRBD1 or TRBD2 (5 bases each). This CDR3 comprises 13 residues. Germline-derived CDR1 and CDR2 are SGHRS and YFSETQ. Trimming cost V 0 bases and J 4 bases, with 7 bases left between them. This CDR3 reads CASSLGGSETQYF. The CDR3 nucleotides are TGCGCCAGCAGCTTGGGGGGGTCAGAGACCCAGTACTTC.

This clonotype was found many times. The gene calls are TRBV24-1 and TRBJ2-1; 8 bases are a match to TRBD2. Trimming at V came to 3 bases and at J to 3 bases, leaving 0 bases not matched to a gene. The CDR3 is 14 residues long. The germline V gene encodes CDR1 KGHDR and CDR2 SFDVKD. The CDR3 DNA reads TGTGCCACCAGTGATAGCGGGAGCTACAATGAGCAGTTCTTC. It translates to CATSDSGSYNEQFF.

This clonotype was seen ten or more times. Written as DNA, the CDR3 is TGTGCCAGTAGTGAGCAGGGAGAATACGAGCAGTACTTC. It encodes CASSEQGEYEQYF. The V and J genes are TRBV19 and TRBJ2-7, with D perhaps given as TRBD1 or TRBD2 (5 bases each). V was clipped by 5 bases and J by 4 bases, with 12 bases between them. This CDR3 region has 13 residues. Germline-derived CDR1 and CDR2 are LNHDA and SQIVND (reference sequence).

Sample share makes this clonotype medium-sized. The gene calls are TRBV6-5 and TRBJ2-7, with D possibly being TRBD2 (6 bases). Per the germline V gene, CDR1 is MNHEY and CDR2 is SVGAGI. The CDR3 sequence is 13 residues long. V gave up 3 bases and J gave up 2 bases, with 8 bases separating them. The CDR3 region has the DNA TGTGCCAGCAGTTATTCGGGGGCCTACGAGCAGTACTTC. The encoded protein is CASSYSGAYEQYF.

This clonotype has ten or more counts. The chain couples TRBV24-1 to TRBJ2-5; 10 bases line up with TRBD1. This CDR3 spans 15 amino acids. Germline V lookup: CDR1 KGHDR, CDR2 SFDVKD. With 2 bases clipped from V and 2 bases from J, the junction kept 1 base outside the gene matches. The CDR3 spells CATSDWGQGQETQYF. The CDR3 DNA reads as TGTGCCACCAGTGATTGGGGACAGGGGCAAGAGACCCAGTACTTC.

This clonotype was seen ten or more times. In DNA, the CDR3 is TGTGCCAGTAGTATGGCCCGGGGGGGCTCCTACGAGCAGTACTTC. It yields the protein CASSMARGGSYEQYF. The chain links TRBV19 to TRBJ2-7; TRBD2 matches at 8 bases. From germline, CDR1 is LNHDA and CDR2 SQIVND (reference sequence). CDR3 size: 15 residues. The V segment lost 3 bases and the J segment 0 bases; nucleotides outside the gene matches: 4.

This clonotype counts as medium-sized. The chain combines TRBV12-3 or TRBV12-4 with TRBJ1-3; D remains ambiguous. V was clipped by 4 bases and J by 0 bases, with 7 bases between them. CDR3 length: 14 amino acids. The CDR3 nucleotides are TGTGCCAGCAGTTCTACAGTCTCTGGAAACACCATATATTTT. As protein: CASSSTVSGNTIYF.

The V call is TRBV5-6, the J call TRBJ2-7; a possible D gene is TRBD2 (6 bases). Trimming shortened V by 2 bases and J by 0 bases, and 9 bases separated the two germline ends. This CDR3 comprises 14 residues. CDR1 SGHDT and CDR2 YYEEEE come from the germline V gene. The DNA of the CDR3 is TGTGCCAGCAGCTTAGGAGGGATCTCCTACGAGCAGTACTTC. As protein: CASSLGGISYEQYF.

Within the sample, this clonotype is medium-sized (0.01 to 0.1%). The V gene is TRBV2, the J gene TRBJ1-4; D might be TRBD1 (5 bases). Between the trimmed V and J ends, which lost 2 bases and 4 bases, there was a span of 8 bases. This CDR3 has 14 amino acids. Per the germline V gene, CDR1 is SNHLY and CDR2 is FYNNEI. The CDR3 region is CASSEMGDNEKLFF. As DNA, the CDR3 is TGTGCCAGCAGTGAAATGGGGGATAATGAAAAACTGTTTTTT.

Comments on this clonotype: Being one base from a much bigger clone, this may be a read error. J is TRBJ2-7 and V is TRBV5-6; TRBD2 aligns across 8 bases. Trimming removed 9 bases from V and 4 bases from J; junction bases left unmatched: 6. Germline CDR1 SGHDT, CDR2 YYEEEE. CDR3 length: 12 amino acids. The CDR3 loop is CAIAGGPYEQYF. The CDR3 DNA reads as TGTGCCATCGCGGGGGGCCCATACGAGCAGTACTTC.

Written as DNA, the CDR3 is TGTGCCACCAGCAGAGCCTGTACAGATACGCAGTATTTT. This translates into CATSRACTDTQYF. J is TRBJ2-3 and V is TRBV15; D call uncertain. The ends were cut back, 1 base at V and 3 bases at J, with 5 bases in the middle. This CDR3 is built from 13 residues. CDR1 LNHNV and CDR2 YYDKDF come from the germline V gene (reference sequence).

There are many counts of this clonotype. The chain employs TRBV5-1 and TRBJ2-5; no firm D call. Germline CDR1 SGHRS, CDR2 YFSETQ. V shed 0 bases and J shed 3 bases, with 15 bases lying between them. The length of the CDR3 is 16 residues. CDR3 in amino acids: CASSLEARTPKETQYF. For the CDR3, the DNA is TGCGCCAGCAGCTTGGAGGCAAGAACCCCAAAAGAGACCCAGTACTTC.